This TCR beta chain was identified in a study of T cell changes during pregnancy in multiple sclerosis. Sequenced by immunoSEQ multiplex PCR; TCRdb stores in-frame clones only, minus some. Here the sample spans tens of thousands of clones, 91% being singletons. Germline values: CDR1 LNHDA, CDR2 SQIVND (reference sequence). The ends lost 6 bases at V and 6 bases at J; junction bases unmatched: 6. The CDR3 is made up of 14 amino acids. The origin of this receptor is a female donor with multiple sclerosis, enrolled in a pregnancy study. The sequenced sample was peripheral blood, obtained before pregnancy. V is TRBV19 and J is TRBJ2-1, with TRBD1 identical over 9 bases. The CDR3 loop is CASRRDRASNEQFF. CDR3 bases: TGTGCCAGTAGGCGGGACAGGGCGAGCAATGAGCAGTTCTTC.